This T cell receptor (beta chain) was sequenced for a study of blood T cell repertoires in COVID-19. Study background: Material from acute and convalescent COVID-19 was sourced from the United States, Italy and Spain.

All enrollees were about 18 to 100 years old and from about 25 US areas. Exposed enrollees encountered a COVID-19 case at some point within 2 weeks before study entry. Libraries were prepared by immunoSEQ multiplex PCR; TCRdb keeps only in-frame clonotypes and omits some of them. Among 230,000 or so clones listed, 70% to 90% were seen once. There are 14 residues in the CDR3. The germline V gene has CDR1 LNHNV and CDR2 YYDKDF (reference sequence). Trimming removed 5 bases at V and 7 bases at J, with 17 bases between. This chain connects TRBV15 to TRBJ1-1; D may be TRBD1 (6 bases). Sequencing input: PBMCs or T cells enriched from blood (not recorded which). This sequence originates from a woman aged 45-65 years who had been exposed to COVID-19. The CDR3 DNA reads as TGTGCCACCAGCGACATAGACAGGAACCTTGAAGCTTTCTTT. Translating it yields CATSDIDRNLEAFF.